One sample yielded the 31 T cell receptor beta chains listed below, sequenced in a study of T cell changes during pregnancy in multiple sclerosis. Assay: immunoSEQ multiplex PCR; the TCRdb copy retains only in-frame clones and omits some. In the table there are some 60,000 clones, about nine tenths of which are singletons. Material: peripheral blood, obtained in the first trimester of pregnancy. All receptors derive from a female donor in good health, enrolled as a control in a pregnancy study.

This rearrangement joins TRBV5-1 to TRBJ2-1, with a tentative D call TRBD2 (5 bases). The CDR3 length is 15 residues. CDR1 is SGHRS and CDR2 is YFSETQ in the germline V gene. Trimming removed 0 bases at V and 4 bases at J, with 11 bases between. The chain's CDR3 is CASSLEGGRYNEQFF. The CDR3 DNA sequence: TGCGCCAGCAGCTTGGAGGGCGGGCGTTACAATGAGCAGTTCTTC.

The gene calls are TRBV11-2 and TRBJ2-5, with TRBD2 matching 9 bases. The CDR3 runs to 16 residues. The ends lost 2 bases at V and 5 bases at J; junction bases unmatched: 9. In germline, CDR1 is SGHAT, CDR2 FQNNGV. For the CDR3, the DNA is TGTGCCAGCAGCTTATACGGGACTAGCCTAGAGGAGACCCAGTACTTC. Protein: CASSLYGTSLEETQYF.

This clone has a count of ten or more. This chain uses TRBV9 with TRBJ1-6; weak D call: TRBD1 (6 bases). This CDR3 spans 15 amino acids. Germline values: CDR1 SGDLS, CDR2 YYNGEE. Trimming left V 0 bases short and J 9 bases short, with 13 bases between. CDR3 amino acids: CASSVAGGGGSPLHF. DNA for the CDR3: TGTGCCAGCAGCGTAGCGGGAGGGGGTGGTTCACCCCTCCACTTT.

A single count supports this clone. This chain joins TRBV6-5 and TRBJ1-2; perhaps TRBD1 as D (5 bases). The length of the CDR3 is 15 residues. V lost 6 bases and J 4 bases, leaving 18 bases between the germline ends. Looked up from germline, CDR1 is MNHEY and CDR2 is SVGAGI. The CDR3 loop is CASRSDILFGYGYTF. DNA of the CDR3: TGTGCCAGCAGATCGGACATACTTTTCGGCTATGGCTACACCTTC.

The rearrangement joins TRBV5-8 to TRBJ2-3; 10 bases map to TRBD2. J gave up 4 bases and V 0 bases, and 5 bases lay outside the gene matches. The CDR3 runs to 16 residues. Germline V gene data show CDR1 as SGHTS and CDR2 as YDEGEE. In DNA, the CDR3 is TGTGCCAGCAGCTTGGGGGTAGCGGGGGGCGCAGATACGCAGTATTTT. It codes for CASSLGVAGGADTQYF.

The V and J genes are TRBV9 and TRBJ1-1; weak D call: TRBD1 (6 bases). The V end lost 3 bases, the J end lost 1 base, and 10 bases lay between the germline ends. The germline CDR1 and CDR2 sequences are SGDLS and YYNGEE. The CDR3 spans 14 residues. The CDR3 region has the DNA TGTGCCAGCAGCGCCCAGGACAGGAACACTGAAGCTTTCTTT. Translated, it gives CASSAQDRNTEAFF.

This chain joins TRBV27 and TRBJ1-6; D is perhaps TRBD1 (5 bases). CDR1 is MNHEY, CDR2 SMNVEV, per germline (reference sequence). The V end was cut by 4 bases, the J end by 1 base, with 11 bases between. This CDR3 comprises 16 residues. The CDR3 reads CASSSRVGSYNSPLHF. The DNA for the CDR3 is TGTGCCAGCAGTTCCAGGGTAGGGTCCTATAATTCACCCCTCCACTTT.

Comment on this clone: At one boundary the junction diverges from the germline segment, which might be a read error. The chain recombines TRBV6-5 with TRBJ1-1; D is possibly TRBD1 (5 bases). The germline V gene encodes CDR1 MNHEY and CDR2 SVGAGI. CDR3 size: 13 residues. CDR3 sequence reads: CASSYSIGGSPNF. The DNA for the CDR3 is TGTGCCAGCAGTTACTCAATCGGGGGATCGCCAAACTTT.

The genes are TRBV20-1 and TRBJ2-1; 7 bases are shared with TRBD2. CDR3 size: 10 residues. Germline assignment: CDR1 DFQATT and CDR2 SNEGSKA (reference sequence). The trim removed 8 bases at V and 10 bases at J, leaving 5 bases unmatched. The CDR3 DNA is TGCAGTCTGGCGGGGGACGAGCAGTTCTTC. Its translation is CSLAGDEQFF.

The chain uses TRBV10-2 and TRBJ2-1; 12 positions match TRBD2. The J segment lost 8 bases and the V segment lost 5 bases, leaving 7 bases of the junction unmatched. The CDR3 has 15 amino acids. CDR1 and CDR2 (germline): WSHSY, SAAADI. CDR3 residues: CASSKTSGSSYEQFF. For the CDR3, the DNA is TGCGCCAGCAGTAAGACTAGCGGGAGCTCGTATGAGCAGTTCTTC.

Only a few counts were recorded for this clone. V usage is TRBV7-8 and J usage is TRBJ1-6; 8 bases map to TRBD1. Trimming took 5 bases from V and 9 from J; bases not matched to a gene: 9. Germline values: CDR1 SGHVS, CDR2 FQNEAQ. This CDR3 contains 15 residues. In DNA form, the CDR3 reads TGTGCCAGCAGCCCCCGGACAGGGCGGATTTCACCCCTCCACTTT. Its translation: CASSPRTGRISPLHF.

The V gene is TRBV29-1, the J gene TRBJ1-3; possible D gene TRBD1, 5 bases. Germline V CDR1 and CDR2: SQVTM, ANQGSEA. The V end was cut by 4 bases, the J end by 0 bases, with 16 bases between. CDR3 length: 16 amino acids. The CDR3 region has the DNA TGCAGCGTTGGAGGGTATGGGGGGGGCTCTGGAAACACCATATATTTT. Amino acid sequence: CSVGGYGGGSGNTIYF.

The CDR3 nucleotides read TGTGCCAGCAGCACTCCGAGGCCGGCGGAGCGGGGGGGCACGTACGAGCAGTACTTC. It is translated as CASSTPRPAERGGTYEQYF. This chain connects TRBV9 to TRBJ2-7, with 10 bases identical to TRBD2. The CDR3 is made up of 19 amino acids. V gave up 4 bases and J gave up 4 bases; unmatched junction bases: 20. Germline V gene sequence: CDR1 SGDLS, CDR2 YYNGEE.

This sequence joins TRBV20-1 and TRBJ2-3; D gene ambiguous. The CDR3 has 11 residues. The germline V gene has CDR1 DFQATT and CDR2 SNEGSKA (reference sequence). V lost 4 bases and J 6 bases, leaving 8 bases between the germline ends. CDR3 sequence (DNA): TGCAGTGCTATCGTCCGGGATACGCAGTATTTT. The encoded protein is CSAIVRDTQYF.

The chain combines TRBV9 with TRBJ1-4; D is possibly TRBD1 (5 bases). In germline, CDR1 is SGDLS, CDR2 YYNGEE. V was pared by 4 bases and J by 8 bases, with 9 bases between. The CDR3 has 12 residues. CDR3 bases: TGTGCCAGCAGCCCGCGGGGGGAAAAACTGTTTTTT. It codes for CASSPRGEKLFF.

V is TRBV6-5 and J is TRBJ2-1; TRBD1 aligns across 7 bases. V trimming: 4 bases; J trimming: 5 bases; junction bases outside the gene matches: 5. This CDR3 region has 14 residues. From germline, CDR1 is MNHEY and CDR2 SVGAGI. CDR3 sequence: CASSWGQPNNEQFF. The CDR3 DNA reads as TGTGCCAGCAGTTGGGGACAGCCGAACAATGAGCAGTTCTTC.

The chain joins TRBV18 to TRBJ2-7; tentative D call: TRBD2 (6 bases). The CDR3 covers 18 residues. Looked up from germline, CDR1 is KGHSH and CDR2 is LQKENI. Trimming shortened V by 3 bases and J by 4 bases, and 25 bases separated the two germline ends. The CDR3 region is CASSPGQGQGGNLYEQYF. The CDR3 coding sequence is TGTGCCAGCTCACCGGGGCAGGGCCAAGGAGGGAACCTTTACGAGCAGTACTTC.

This chain links TRBV10-3 with TRBJ1-2, with a weak D call TRBD1 (5 bases). Trimming shortened V by 0 bases and J by 8 bases, and 22 bases separated the two germline ends. CDR1 is ENHRY and CDR2 is SYGVKD in the germline V gene. The CDR3 is made up of 17 amino acids. CDR3 in DNA: TGTGCCATCAGTGAGTCTATCATTTTGGGGCAGTTGTACGGCTACACCTTC. As protein: CAISESIILGQLYGYTF.

The chain is built from TRBV7-2 and TRBJ2-7, with D uncertain. V was cut by 1 base and J by 5 bases, with 6 bases left in between. The CDR3 is 12 amino acids. CDR1 and CDR2 from the germline V gene are SGHTA and FQGNSA. The CDR3 here is CASSLGPDEQYF. CDR3 sequence (DNA): TGTGCCAGCAGCTTAGGCCCGGACGAGCAGTACTTC.

This chain links TRBV18 with TRBJ1-2, with D possibly TRBD1 on 5 matching bases. The CDR3 length is 15 residues. V was clipped by 3 bases and J by 0 bases, with 11 bases between them. The germline gives CDR1 KGHSH, CDR2 LQKENI. The CDR3 bases are TGTGCCAGCTCACCCTTACAGGAGACTAACTATGGCTACACCTTC. Amino acid sequence: CASSPLQETNYGYTF.

The rearrangement uses TRBV28 and TRBJ1-4, with TRBD1 as a possible D gene (6 bases). This CDR3 is 15 amino acids long. V lost 7 bases to trimming and J lost 8 bases, with 20 bases between them. CDR1 is MDHEN and CDR2 is SYDVKM in the germline V gene. CDR3: CASIGSWGLKEKLFF. CDR3 sequence (DNA): TGTGCCAGCATTGGCAGCTGGGGGCTAAAAGAAAAACTGTTTTTT.

The J gene is TRBJ1-5, the V gene TRBV6-1; D might be TRBD1 (5 bases). V was trimmed by 7 bases and J by 9 bases, leaving 16 bases between them. The CDR3 spans 13 residues. The germline V gene encodes CDR1 MNHNS and CDR2 SASEGT. CDR3 sequence reads: CASNLDSLRPQHF. The CDR3 coding sequence is TGTGCCAGCAACTTAGACAGCCTTCGGCCCCAGCATTTT.

This clone came up once. This chain connects TRBV15 to TRBJ1-1; the D is unclear. The CDR3 is 13 residues long. Trimming cost V 5 bases and J 6 bases, with 13 bases left between them. The germline CDR1 and CDR2 sequences are LNHNV and YYDKDF (reference sequence). The DNA of the CDR3 is TGTGCCACCAGCGAGGGCGTCCGAGCTGAAGCTTTCTTT. Encoded protein: CATSEGVRAEAFF.

The chain carries TRBV27 and TRBJ2-2; 7 positions match TRBD1. Germline values: CDR1 MNHEY, CDR2 SMNVEV (reference sequence). This CDR3 contains 17 residues. Trimming removed 5 bases from V and 2 bases from J; junction bases left unmatched: 11. The CDR3 nucleotides read TGTGCCAGCAGTAGGGACAGACTATCATTCAACACCGGGGAGCTGTTTTTT. Encoded protein: CASSRDRLSFNTGELFF.

This clone was picked up one time. CDR3 in DNA: TGTGCCAGCCGGACAGGACTCGAGCAGTACTTC. This codes for CASRTGLEQYF. This chain links TRBV6-5 with TRBJ2-7; 7 bases map to TRBD1. Germline CDR1 and CDR2: MNHEY and SVGAGI. This CDR3 has 11 residues. The trim removed 8 bases at V and 6 bases at J, leaving 4 bases unmatched.

A few counts support this clone. The rearrangement joins TRBV15 to TRBJ2-7; TRBD2 agrees at 8 bases. Unmatched junction bases numbered 10, after V lost 0 bases and J lost 3 bases. The CDR3 totals 17 residues. CDR1 is LNHNV and CDR2 is YYDKDF in the germline V gene (reference sequence). CDR3 sequence: CATSRETYSGTHYEQYF. The CDR3 nucleotides read TGTGCCACCAGCAGAGAAACATATAGCGGGACCCACTACGAGCAGTACTTC.

The chain couples TRBV10-3 to TRBJ2-5; no definite D call. This CDR3 region has 14 residues. The V and J ends lost 2 bases and 4 bases respectively, with 11 bases between them. Germline V CDR1 and CDR2: ENHRY, SYGVKD. The CDR3 spells CAISEERYPETQYF. DNA for the CDR3: TGTGCCATCAGTGAGGAGAGGTATCCAGAGACCCAGTACTTC.

The chain joins TRBV28 to TRBJ2-7, with TRBD2 matching over 9 bases. This CDR3 has 16 amino acids. V shed 2 bases and J 2 bases; nucleotides not matched to a gene: 7. CDR1 and CDR2 (germline): MDHEN, SYDVKM. CDR3 amino acids: CASSLGYGGGAYEQYF. The CDR3 region has the DNA TGTGCCAGCAGTTTAGGCTATGGCGGGGGGGCCTACGAGCAGTACTTC.

The chain is built from TRBV6-6 and TRBJ1-2; 7 nucleotides align to TRBD1. V trimming: 2 bases; J trimming: 6 bases; junction bases outside the gene matches: 6. Germline V gene data show CDR1 as MNHNY and CDR2 as SVGAGI (reference sequence). This CDR3 spans 14 amino acids. The DNA for the CDR3 is TGTGCCAGCAGTTACCCGGACAGGAGCCATGGCTACACCTTC. Residues: CASSYPDRSHGYTF.

The chain links TRBV5-4 to TRBJ2-1, with 12 bases aligning to TRBD2. The trim removed 4 bases at V and 10 bases at J, leaving 6 bases unmatched. Germline V lookup: CDR1 SGHNT, CDR2 YYREEE (reference sequence). This CDR3 is built from 14 residues. The CDR3 DNA is TGTGCCAGCAGCGCTAGCGGGGGGGCGTGGGAGCAGTTCTTC. Its translation: CASSASGGAWEQFF.

The V gene is TRBV21-1, the J gene TRBJ1-4; the table gives TRBD1 as D, unverified against the DNA. TRBV21-1 is a pseudogene locus. There are 17 residues in the CDR3. CDR3 sequence: CASSRDRGRTTNEKLFF. CDR3 bases: TGTGCCAGCAGCAGGGACAGAGGGAGGACAACTAATGAAAAACTGTTTTTT.